This entry features one T cell receptor beta chain sequence. Its cognate antigen is unknown. The length of the CDR3 is 15 residues. Germline CDR1 is DFQATT and CDR2 is SNEGSKA (reference sequence). J lost 3 bases, V lost 1 base, and 6 bases had no gene match. These data are taken from a study of blood T cells in healthy people across ages. A second about 7 to 12 cycle PCR used barcoded and J-beta primers. Every cDNA molecule carried a tag from a template-switch adaptor bearing 12 random nucleotides. One entry per CDR3 protein results from TCRdb running MiXCR on the 5' RACE reads. Of around 1,500,000 distinct CDR3 sequences in the sample, about 40% were seen once. General study points: In older individuals, TCR beta diversity per million T cells was lower, falling roughly linearly with age.

This receptor was taken from a woman aged 18 to 35 in good health. Source material: blood. The gene calls are TRBV20-1 and TRBJ2-3, with 8 bases aligning to TRBD2. The CDR3 DNA is TGCAGTGCTAGAGTCCGGGGGGGGGCGACAGATACGCAGTATTTT. As protein: CSARVRGGATDTQYF.